This TCR beta chain was documented in a study of T cell responses to AZD1222 COVID-19 vaccine. The wider study: Investigators merged groups given second doses at roughly 4 or roughly 12 weeks.

Comments on this clone: As yet, its antigen is unknown.

The CDR3 is made up of 15 amino acids. V gave up 4 bases and J gave up 4 bases, with 17 bases separating them. CDR1 is GTSNPN and CDR2 is SVGIG in the germline V gene (reference sequence). Study-level results: Two AZD1222 doses significantly raised spike-specific TCR breadth and depth over controls. In a largely white British group with more females than males, clonal diversity was possibly underestimated. The repertoires were collected only after the peak T cell response.

Sequencing used immunoSEQ multiplex PCR; TCRdb keeps in-frame clones, though not all of them. This repertoire shows about 160,000 clones, 85% to 90% found once; its top ten account for 5.5%. This clonotype originated in an adult in good health. J is TRBJ1-3 and V is TRBV30; a weak D match, TRBD1 (5 bases). The source was peripheral blood, collected on day 0 of AZD1222 vaccination. The CDR3 DNA follows: TGTGCCTGGACCTTCGGGGGGGGTCCCGGAAACACCATATATTTT. Its protein is CAWTFGGGPGNTIYF.